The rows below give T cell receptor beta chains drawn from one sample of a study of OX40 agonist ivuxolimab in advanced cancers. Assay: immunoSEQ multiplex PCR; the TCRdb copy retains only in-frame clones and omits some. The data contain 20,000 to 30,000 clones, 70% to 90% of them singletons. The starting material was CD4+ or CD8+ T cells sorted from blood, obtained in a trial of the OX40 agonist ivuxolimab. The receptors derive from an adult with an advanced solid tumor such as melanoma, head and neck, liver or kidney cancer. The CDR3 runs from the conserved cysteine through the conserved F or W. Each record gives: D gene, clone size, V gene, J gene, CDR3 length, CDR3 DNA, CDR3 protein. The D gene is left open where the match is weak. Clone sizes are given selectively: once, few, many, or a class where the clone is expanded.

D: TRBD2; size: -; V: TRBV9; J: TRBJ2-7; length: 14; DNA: TGTGCCAGCAGCGTGGGCGGGAGCGGGTACGAGCAGTACTTC; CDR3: CASSVGGSGYEQYF
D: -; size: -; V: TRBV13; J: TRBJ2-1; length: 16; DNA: TGTGCCAGCAGCCCTTTCGGGGGAAGGGCCTACAATGAGCAGTTCTTC; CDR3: CASSPFGGRAYNEQFF
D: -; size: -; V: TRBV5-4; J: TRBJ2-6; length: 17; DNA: TGTGCCAGCAGCATGGGGACACCCTCCGGGGGGGCCAACGTCCTGACTTTC; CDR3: CASSMGTPSGGANVLTF
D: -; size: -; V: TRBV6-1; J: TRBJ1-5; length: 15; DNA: TGTGCCAGCAGTGAATGGGGATCGGTATATCAGCCCCAGCATTTT; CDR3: CASSEWGSVYQPQHF
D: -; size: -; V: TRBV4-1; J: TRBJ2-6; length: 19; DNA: TGCGCCAGCAGCCCCGAGAGTTCTATCTTGGTAACTGGGGCCAACGTCCTGACTTTC; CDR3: CASSPESSILVTGANVLTF
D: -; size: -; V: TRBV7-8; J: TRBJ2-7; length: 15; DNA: TGTGCCAGCAGCTTAGGGGACGGAAGCTCCTACGAGCAGTACTTC; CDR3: CASSLGDGSSYEQYF
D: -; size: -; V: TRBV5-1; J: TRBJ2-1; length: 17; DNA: TGCGCCAGCAGCTTGGAGGGAGGGGGGACTCTAGAGAATGAGCAGTTCTTC; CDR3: CASSLEGGGTLENEQFF
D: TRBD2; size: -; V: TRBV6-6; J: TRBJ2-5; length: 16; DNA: TGTGCCAGCAGGAGGGTGGGGACTAGCGGGGTCCGGACCCAGTACTTC; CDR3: CASRRVGTSGVRTQYF
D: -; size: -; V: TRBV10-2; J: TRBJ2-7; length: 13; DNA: TGCGCCACCCGCCGTGGCTATCTAAACGAGCAGTACTTC; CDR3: CATRRGYLNEQYF
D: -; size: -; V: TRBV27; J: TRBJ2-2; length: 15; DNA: TGTGCCAGCAGTTTAGCGGACGACGGGCTTGGGGAGCTGTTTTTT; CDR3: CASSLADDGLGELFF
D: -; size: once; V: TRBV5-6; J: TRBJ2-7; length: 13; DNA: TGTGCCAGCAGCTTGGGAGTAGCCTACGAGCAGTACTTC; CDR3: CASSLGVAYEQYF
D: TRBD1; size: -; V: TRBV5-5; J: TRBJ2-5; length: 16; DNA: TGTGCCAGCAGCTTGGCTAAGGACAGGGGGCGGGAGACCCAGTACTTC; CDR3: CASSLAKDRGRETQYF
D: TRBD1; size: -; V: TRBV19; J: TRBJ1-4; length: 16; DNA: TGTGCCAGTAGTATTTGGACAGGGGGCCGGAATGAAAAACTGTTTTTT; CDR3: CASSIWTGGRNEKLFF
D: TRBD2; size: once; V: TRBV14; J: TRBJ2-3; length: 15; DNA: TGTGCCAGCAGCCGGCGGGCGCGGGGGGCCAGCACGCAGTATTTT; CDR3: CASSRRARGASTQYF
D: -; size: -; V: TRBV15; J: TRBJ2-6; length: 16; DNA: TGTGCCACTGGGGGTGGGGAACAATCTGGGGCCAACGTCCTGACTTTC; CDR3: CATGGGEQSGANVLTF
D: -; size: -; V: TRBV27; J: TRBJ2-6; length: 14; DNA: TGTGCCAGCAGGTCTGGGGCTGGGGCCAACGTCCTGACTTTC; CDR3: CASRSGAGANVLTF
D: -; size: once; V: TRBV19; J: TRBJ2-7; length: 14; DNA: TGTGCCAGTAGTATTGCGCGATCCTCCTACGAGCAGTACTTC; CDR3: CASSIARSSYEQYF
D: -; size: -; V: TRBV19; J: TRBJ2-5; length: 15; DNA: TGTGCCAGTAGTATAGGGTTTGGCGCGGAAGAGACCCAGTACTTC; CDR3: CASSIGFGAEETQYF
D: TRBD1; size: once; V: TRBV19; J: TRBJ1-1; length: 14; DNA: TGTGCCAGTAGCGCAGGCAGGGGGTACACTGAAGCTTTCTTT; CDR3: CASSAGRGYTEAFF
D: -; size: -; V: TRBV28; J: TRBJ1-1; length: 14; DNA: TGTGCCAGCAGTTCGACAGTGATGAACACTGAAGCTTTCTTT; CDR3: CASSSTVMNTEAFF
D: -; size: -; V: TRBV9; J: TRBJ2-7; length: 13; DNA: TGTGCCAGCAGCGTCTCTGCTAACCTCGAGCAGTACTTC; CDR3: CASSVSANLEQYF
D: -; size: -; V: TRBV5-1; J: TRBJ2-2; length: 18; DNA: TGCGCCAGCAGCCCACCCCGTGTCGGCAGGGTGGACACCGGGGAGCTGTTTTTT; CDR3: CASSPPRVGRVDTGELFF
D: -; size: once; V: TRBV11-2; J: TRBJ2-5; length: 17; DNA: TGTGCCAGCAGCCCACCGTACCGACAGTCCCCTCAAGAGACCCAGTACTTC; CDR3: CASSPPYRQSPQETQYF
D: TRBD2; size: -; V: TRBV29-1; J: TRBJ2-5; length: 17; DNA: TGCAGCGTTGATGGAGAACAGGGACTAGCAGAACAAGAGACCCAGTACTTC; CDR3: CSVDGEQGLAEQETQYF
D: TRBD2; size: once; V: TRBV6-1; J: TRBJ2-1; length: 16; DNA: TGTGCCAGCAGTGAATTGGGAGCGGGGTGGATAGATGAGCAGTTCTTC; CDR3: CASSELGAGWIDEQFF
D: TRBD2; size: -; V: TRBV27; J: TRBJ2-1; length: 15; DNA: TGTGCCAGCAGTTCCGGGACTAGCGGGAAAAATGAGCAGTTCTTC; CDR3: CASSSGTSGKNEQFF
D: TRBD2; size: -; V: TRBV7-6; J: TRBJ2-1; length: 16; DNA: TGTGCCAGCAGTCCAACTAGCGGGATTGCCTACAATGAGCAGTTCTTC; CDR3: CASSPTSGIAYNEQFF
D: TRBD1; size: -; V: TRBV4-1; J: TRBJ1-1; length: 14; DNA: TGCGCCAGCAGCCTTGGACAGGGAATCACTGAAGCTTTCTTT; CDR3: CASSLGQGITEAFF
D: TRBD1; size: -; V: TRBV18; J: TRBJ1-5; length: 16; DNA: TGTGCCAGCTCACGAGGGGACAGCCCCGTTGGGGAGCCCCAGCATTTT; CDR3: CASSRGDSPVGEPQHF
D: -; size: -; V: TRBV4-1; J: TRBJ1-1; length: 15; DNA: TGCGCCAGCAGCCGAAATCGGGGGCAGAACACTGAAGCTTTCTTT; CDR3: CASSRNRGQNTEAFF
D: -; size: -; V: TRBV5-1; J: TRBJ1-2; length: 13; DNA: TGCGCCAGCAGCTTGGCAGGGAACTATGGCTACACCTTC; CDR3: CASSLAGNYGYTF
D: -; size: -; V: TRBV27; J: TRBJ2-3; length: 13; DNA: TGTGCCAGCACCGGGGGCCGGGCAGATACGCAGTATTTT; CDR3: CASTGGRADTQYF